Reported below is one T cell receptor (beta chain). The ends were cut back, 3 bases at V and 3 bases at J, with 14 bases in the middle. This CDR3 is 15 amino acids long. Germline CDR1 and CDR2: KGHSH and LQKENI. In the study's own analysis: Amplification of reference gene primers was used by the study to estimate nucleated cell counts. The protocol was immunoSEQ multiplex PCR, while the TCRdb copy is restricted to in-frame clones and leaves out a portion. The V and J calls and clone size come from that table; D and trimming were worked out from the DNA. This table has approximately 100,000 clones, 80% to 90% appearing once. The data belong to a study of blood T cell repertoires in COVID-19. Study-wide background: Italy, Spain and the United States were the sources of the convalescent and acute COVID-19 samples. Nucleic acid was either cDNA or gDNA, and it came from T cells, B-cell-depleted T cells, or PBMCs.

Sequencing used peripheral blood. This chain links TRBV18 with TRBJ1-1; tentatively, D is TRBD1 (6 bases). The clonotype was recovered from a human donor in a cohort sampled during active COVID-19. As DNA, the CDR3 is TGTGCCAGCTCACCGATCCAGGGGCAGGACACTGAAGCTTTCTTT. Residues: CASSPIQGQDTEAFF.